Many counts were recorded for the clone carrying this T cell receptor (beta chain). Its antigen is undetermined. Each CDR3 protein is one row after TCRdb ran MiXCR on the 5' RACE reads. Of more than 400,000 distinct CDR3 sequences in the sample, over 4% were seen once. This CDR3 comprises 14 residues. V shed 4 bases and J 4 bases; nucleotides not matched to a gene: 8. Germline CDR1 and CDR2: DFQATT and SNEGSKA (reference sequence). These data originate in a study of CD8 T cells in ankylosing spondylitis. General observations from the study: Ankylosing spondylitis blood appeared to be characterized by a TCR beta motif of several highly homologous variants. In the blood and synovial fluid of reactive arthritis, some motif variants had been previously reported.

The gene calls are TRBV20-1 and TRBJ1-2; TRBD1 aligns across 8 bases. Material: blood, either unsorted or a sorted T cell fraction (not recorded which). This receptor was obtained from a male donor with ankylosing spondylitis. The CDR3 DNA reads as TGCAGTGCTACTCACAGGGGGTCGGGCTATGGCTACACCTTC. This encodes CSATHRGSGYGYTF.